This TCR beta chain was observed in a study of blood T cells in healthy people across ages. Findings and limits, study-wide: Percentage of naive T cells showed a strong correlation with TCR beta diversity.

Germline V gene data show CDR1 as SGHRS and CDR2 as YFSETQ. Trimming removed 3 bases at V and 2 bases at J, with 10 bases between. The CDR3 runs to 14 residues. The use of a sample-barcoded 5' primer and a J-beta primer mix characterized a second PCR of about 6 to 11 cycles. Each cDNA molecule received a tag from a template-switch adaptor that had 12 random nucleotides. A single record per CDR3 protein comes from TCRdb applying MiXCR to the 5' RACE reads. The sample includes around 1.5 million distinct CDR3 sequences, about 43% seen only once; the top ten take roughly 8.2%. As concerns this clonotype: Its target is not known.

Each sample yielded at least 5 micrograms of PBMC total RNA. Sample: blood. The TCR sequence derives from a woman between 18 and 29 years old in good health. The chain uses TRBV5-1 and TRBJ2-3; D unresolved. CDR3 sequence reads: CASSSLTSTDTQYF. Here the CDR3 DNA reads TGCGCCAGCAGCTCATTAACCTCCACAGATACGCAGTATTTT.